The clone carrying this T cell receptor (beta chain) was observed many times. Its antigen is unknown. The data stem from a study of blood T cells in healthy people across ages. The sample providers were healthy Caucasian people from Russia, aged roughly 6 to 100. The length of the CDR3 is 13 residues. V lost 0 bases to trimming and J lost 0 bases, with 1 base between them. The germline gives CDR1 MNHNY, CDR2 SVGAGI (reference sequence). Using a J-beta primer mix together with a sample-barcoded 5' primer, a second PCR was run for roughly 7 to 11 cycles. Via MiXCR, TCRdb re-called the 5' RACE reads, giving one row per CDR3 protein. The table shows about a million distinct CDR3 sequences, with approximately 38% occurring only once. Regarding the study as a whole: A strong correlation was found between TCR beta diversity and the percentage of naive T cells.

The rearrangement uses TRBV6-6 and TRBJ2-3; unclear D gene. The sequence derives from a man in his late teens or twenties in good health. Specimen: blood. The CDR3 loop reads CASSYSSTDTQYF. CDR3 DNA: TGTGCCAGCAGTTACTCCAGCACAGATACGCAGTATTTT.